Each of the 8 T cell receptor beta chains below was sequenced from the same sample in a study of T cells in women clearing cervical HPV infection (dated by TCRdb to the late 2010s). The library was obtained by the immunoSEQ multiplex PCR assay. TCRdb obtained this table from immuneACCESS and retained in-frame rearrangements with V and J assigned. These tables miss some clones; where compared with another copy, unresolved V genes account for less than half of the shortfall, and the remainder is unexplained. The sample's records list under 45,000 clones. The top ten constitute less than 8% of the sample. Sequenced input: blood buffy coat. Receptors originate from a woman between 18 and 70 years old with a cervical HPV16 infection that either progressed to CIN3+ or cleared (not recorded which).

Worth noting for this clone: The CDR3 end lies 3 residues beyond the end of the read and is filled in from the germline J gene. The V and J genes are TRBV28 and TRBJ2-4; 11 bases are a match to TRBD2. Germline assignment: CDR1 MDHEN and CDR2 SYDVKM. This CDR3 is built from 15 residues. V dropped 5 bases and J dropped 6; count of bases not matched to a gene: 6. CDR3 amino acids: CASSMTSGEGNIQYF. The CDR3 bases that were read are TGTGCCAGCAGTATGACTAGCGGGGAGGGAAACATT.

Of note for this clone: Coverage ceases 3 residues before the CDR3 finishes, and the germline J gene fills in the end. This rearrangement joins TRBV4-1 to TRBJ2-1, with 12 bases that match TRBD1. Germline V CDR1 and CDR2: MGHRA, YSYEKL. Trimming at V came to 3 bases and at J to 9 bases, leaving 9 bases not matched to a gene. CDR3 size: 16 residues. CDR3 region: CASSHTPGQGAGEQFF. The CDR3 DNA, read in part, is TGCGCCAGCAGCCATACCCCGGGACAGGGGGCAGGTGAG.

Notes on this clone: From the germline J gene comes the end of the CDR3, since the read stops 3 residues before it. This chain joins TRBV28 and TRBJ2-2; D is perhaps TRBD1 (6 bases). This CDR3 has 13 amino acids. The V gene's germline CDR1 is MDHEN and CDR2 SYDVKM. CDR3 DNA (partial): TGTGCCAGCAGGCAGGGGCGAGGGGAAAAG. Its translation: CASRQGRGEK. The CDR3 in full is CASRQGRGEKLFF.

A word on this clone: The CDR3 end is not reached by the read, which stops 3 residues before it; the germline J gene fills it in. The rearrangement uses TRBV6-1 and TRBJ1-5, with D perhaps TRBD1 (5 bases). The V gene's germline CDR1 is MNHNS and CDR2 SASEGT. The CDR3 extends over 15 amino acids. Deletions cut 0 bases from V and 1 base from J, with 7 bases between. CDR3 DNA (partial): TGTGCCAGCAGTGAAGCCCCAGGGAGCAATCAGCCC. This translates into CASSEAPGSNQP. The entire CDR3 sequence reads CASSEAPGSNQPQHF.

The CDR3 sequence is CASSTGTGSTDTQYF. The sequenced part of the CDR3 DNA is TGTGCCAGCAGCACCGGGACAGGGAGCACAGATACG. This chain links TRBV7-3 with TRBJ2-3; 9 nucleotides align to TRBD1. Read data end 3 residues before the CDR3 end; the end is taken from the germline J gene. The CDR3 totals 15 residues. CDR1 and CDR2 (germline): SGHTA, FQGTGA. Trimming removed 5 bases from V and 0 bases from J; junction bases left unmatched: 3.

CDR3: CASSLTGENEKLFF. Partial CDR3 DNA: TGTGCCAGCAGCCTAACAGGAGAAAATGAAAAA. The chain joins TRBV7-9 to TRBJ1-4; perhaps TRBD1 as D (5 bases). The CDR3 end lies 3 residues beyond the end of the read and is filled in from the germline J gene. V lost 5 bases and J lost 5, with 12 bases in between. Germline CDR1 reads SEHNR; CDR2 reads FQNEAQ (reference sequence). The CDR3 is 14 amino acids.

For this clone: The CDR3 extends 3 residues past the end of the read, so its final part is completed from the germline J gene. V usage is TRBV28 and J usage is TRBJ1-5, with D possibly being TRBD1 (5 bases). V lost 7 bases to trimming and J lost 7 bases, with 23 bases between them. The CDR3 loop spans 16 amino acids. Germline V CDR1 and CDR2: MDHEN, SYDVKM. The sequenced CDR3 bases are TGTGCCAGCAACGCCCTAGGGCAGGGCCGTGACCAGCCC. This encodes CASNALGQGRDQP. The whole CDR3 sequence is CASNALGQGRDQPQHF.

Notes on this clone: An end of the junction differs from the germline gene, which may be a read error. The read ends 3 residues shy of where the CDR3 ends; the end is completed using the germline J gene. Other DNA variants within this sample encode the same CDR3. The rearrangement joins TRBV5-3 to TRBJ1-3; 7 bases fit TRBD1. TRBV5-3 is an ORF for which the function is uncertain. The CDR3 is 15 amino acids. The CDR3 sequence: CARSLGDRVGNTIYF. CDR3 DNA (partial): TGTGCCAGAAGCTTGGGTGACAGGGTTGGAAACACT.